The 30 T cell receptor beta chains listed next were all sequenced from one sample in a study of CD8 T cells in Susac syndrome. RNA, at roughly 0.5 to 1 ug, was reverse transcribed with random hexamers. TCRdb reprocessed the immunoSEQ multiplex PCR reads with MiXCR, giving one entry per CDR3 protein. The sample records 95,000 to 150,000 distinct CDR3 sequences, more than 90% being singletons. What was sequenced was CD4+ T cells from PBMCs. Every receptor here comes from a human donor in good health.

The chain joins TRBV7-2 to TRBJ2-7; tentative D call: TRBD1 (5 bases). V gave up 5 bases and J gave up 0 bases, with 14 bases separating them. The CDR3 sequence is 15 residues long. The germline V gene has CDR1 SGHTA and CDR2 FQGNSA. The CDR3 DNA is TGTGCCAGCAGCCGAGCGCGGACATCCTCCTACGAGCAGTACTTC. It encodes CASSRARTSSYEQYF.

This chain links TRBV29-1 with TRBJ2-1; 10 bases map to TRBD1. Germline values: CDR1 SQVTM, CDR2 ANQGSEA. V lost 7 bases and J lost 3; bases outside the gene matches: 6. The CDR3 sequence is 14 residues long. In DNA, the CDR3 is TGCAGCGGTGCGGGACAGGGGAGCTACAATGAGCAGTTCTTC. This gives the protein CSGAGQGSYNEQFF.

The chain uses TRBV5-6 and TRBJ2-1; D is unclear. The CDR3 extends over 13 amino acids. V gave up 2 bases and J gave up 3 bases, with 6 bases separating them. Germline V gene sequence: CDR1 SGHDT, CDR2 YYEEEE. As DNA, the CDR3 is TGTGCCAGCAGCTTTGGGGACTACAATGAGCAGTTCTTC. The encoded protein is CASSFGDYNEQFF.

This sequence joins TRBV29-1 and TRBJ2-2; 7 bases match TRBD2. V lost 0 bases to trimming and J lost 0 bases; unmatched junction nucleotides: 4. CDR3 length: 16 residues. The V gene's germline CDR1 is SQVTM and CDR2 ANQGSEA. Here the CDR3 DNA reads TGCAGCGTTGAAGATCCACTAGCGTCGAACACCGGGGAGCTGTTTTTT. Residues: CSVEDPLASNTGELFF.

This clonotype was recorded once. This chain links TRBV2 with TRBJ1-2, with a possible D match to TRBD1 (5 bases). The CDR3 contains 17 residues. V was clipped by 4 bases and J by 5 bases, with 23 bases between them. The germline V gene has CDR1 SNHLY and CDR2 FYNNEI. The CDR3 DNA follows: TGTGCCAGCAGTGTCTCGCTACTACTTTCCCCAGGGTATGGCTACACCTTC. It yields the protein CASSVSLLLSPGYGYTF.

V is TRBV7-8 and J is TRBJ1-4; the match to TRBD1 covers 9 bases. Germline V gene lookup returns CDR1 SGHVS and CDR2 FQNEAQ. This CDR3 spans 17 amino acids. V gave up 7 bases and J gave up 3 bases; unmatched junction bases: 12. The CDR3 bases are TGTGCCAGCATCCCTTTCGGGACAGGGAAGGCTAATGAAAAACTGTTTTTT. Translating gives CASIPFGTGKANEKLFF.

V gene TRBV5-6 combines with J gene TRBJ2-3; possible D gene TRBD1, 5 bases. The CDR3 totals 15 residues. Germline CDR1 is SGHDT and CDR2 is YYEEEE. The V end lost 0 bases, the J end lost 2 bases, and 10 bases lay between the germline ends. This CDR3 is CASSLEGVLTDTQYF. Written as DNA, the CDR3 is TGTGCCAGCAGCTTGGAAGGGGTCCTCACAGATACGCAGTATTTT.

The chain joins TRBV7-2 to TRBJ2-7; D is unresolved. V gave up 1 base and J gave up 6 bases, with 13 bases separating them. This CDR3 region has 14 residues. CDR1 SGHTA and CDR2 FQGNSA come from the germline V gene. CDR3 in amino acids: CASSLGRVLSEQYF. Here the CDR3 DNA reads TGTGCCAGCAGCTTAGGTAGGGTTTTGTCCGAGCAGTACTTC.

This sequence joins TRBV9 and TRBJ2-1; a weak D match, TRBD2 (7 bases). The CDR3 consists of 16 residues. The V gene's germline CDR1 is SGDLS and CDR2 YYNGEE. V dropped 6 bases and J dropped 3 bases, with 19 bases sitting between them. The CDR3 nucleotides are TGTGCCAGCACCCCAAGGGGGGGAGGCGGCTACAATGAGCAGTTCTTC. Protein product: CASTPRGGGGYNEQFF.

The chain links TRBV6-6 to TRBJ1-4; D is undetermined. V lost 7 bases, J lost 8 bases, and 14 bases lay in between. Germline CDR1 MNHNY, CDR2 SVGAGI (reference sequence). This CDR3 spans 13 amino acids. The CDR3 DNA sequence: TGTGCCAGCACGGGCCTTCAATGGGAAAAACTGTTTTTT. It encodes CASTGLQWEKLFF.

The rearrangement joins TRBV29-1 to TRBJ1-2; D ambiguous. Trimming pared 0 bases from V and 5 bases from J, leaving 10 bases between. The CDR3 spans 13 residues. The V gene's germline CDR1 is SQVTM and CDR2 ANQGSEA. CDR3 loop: CSVEDGFGYGYTF. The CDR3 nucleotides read TGCAGCGTTGAAGATGGGTTCGGTTATGGCTACACCTTC.

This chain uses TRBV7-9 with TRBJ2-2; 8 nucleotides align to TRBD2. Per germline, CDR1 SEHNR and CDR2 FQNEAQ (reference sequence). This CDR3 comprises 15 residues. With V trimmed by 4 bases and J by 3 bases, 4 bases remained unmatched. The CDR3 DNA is TGTGCCAGCAGCTCCGGACTAGCAGACACCGGGGAGCTGTTTTTT. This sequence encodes CASSSGLADTGELFF.

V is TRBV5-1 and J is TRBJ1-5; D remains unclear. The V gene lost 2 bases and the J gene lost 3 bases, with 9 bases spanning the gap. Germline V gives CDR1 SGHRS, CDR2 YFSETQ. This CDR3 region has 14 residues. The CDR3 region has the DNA TGCGCCAGCAGCTTCGACGGATTCAATCAGCCCCAGCATTTT. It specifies CASSFDGFNQPQHF.

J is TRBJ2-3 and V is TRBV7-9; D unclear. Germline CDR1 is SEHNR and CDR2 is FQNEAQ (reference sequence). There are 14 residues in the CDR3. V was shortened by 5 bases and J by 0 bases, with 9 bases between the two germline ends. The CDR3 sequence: CASSPRASTDTQYF. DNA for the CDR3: TGTGCCAGCAGCCCAAGAGCTAGCACAGATACGCAGTATTTT.

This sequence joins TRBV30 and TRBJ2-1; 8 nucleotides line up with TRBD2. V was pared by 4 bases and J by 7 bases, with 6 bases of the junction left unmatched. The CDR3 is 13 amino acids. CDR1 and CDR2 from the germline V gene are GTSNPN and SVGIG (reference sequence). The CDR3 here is CAWNSVAGNEQFF. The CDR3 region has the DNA TGTGCCTGGAACTCAGTAGCGGGAAATGAGCAGTTCTTC.

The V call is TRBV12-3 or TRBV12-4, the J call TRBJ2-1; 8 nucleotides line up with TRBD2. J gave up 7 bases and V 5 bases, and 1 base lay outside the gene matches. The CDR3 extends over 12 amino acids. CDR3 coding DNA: TGTGCCAGCAGTGCTAGCGGGAATGAGCAGTTCTTC. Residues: CASSASGNEQFF.

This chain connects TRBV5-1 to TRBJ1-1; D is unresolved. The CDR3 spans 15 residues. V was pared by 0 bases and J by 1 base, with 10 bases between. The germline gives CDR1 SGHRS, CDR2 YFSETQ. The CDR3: CASSLVAGRNTEAFF. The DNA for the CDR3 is TGCGCCAGCAGCTTGGTGGCTGGGAGGAACACTGAAGCTTTCTTT.

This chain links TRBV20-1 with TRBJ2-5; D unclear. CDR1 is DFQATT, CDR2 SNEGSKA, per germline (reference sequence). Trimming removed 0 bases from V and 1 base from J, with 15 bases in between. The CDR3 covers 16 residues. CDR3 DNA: TGCAGTGCTAGAGATCTCTTTTCGGGTTTCCAAGAGACCCAGTACTTC. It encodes CSARDLFSGFQETQYF.

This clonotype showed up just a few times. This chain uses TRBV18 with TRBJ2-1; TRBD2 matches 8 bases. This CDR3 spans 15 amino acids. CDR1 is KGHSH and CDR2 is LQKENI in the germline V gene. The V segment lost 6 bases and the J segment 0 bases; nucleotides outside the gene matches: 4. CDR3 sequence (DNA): TGTGCCAGCTCGCGGACTAGCAGCTCCTACAATGAGCAGTTCTTC. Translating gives CASSRTSSSYNEQFF.

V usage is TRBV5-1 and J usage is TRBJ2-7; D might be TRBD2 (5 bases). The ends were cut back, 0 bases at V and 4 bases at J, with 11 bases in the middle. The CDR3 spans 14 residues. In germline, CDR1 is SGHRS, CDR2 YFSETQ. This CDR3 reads CASSLADGKYEQYF. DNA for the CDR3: TGCGCCAGCAGCTTGGCGGACGGGAAGTACGAGCAGTACTTC.

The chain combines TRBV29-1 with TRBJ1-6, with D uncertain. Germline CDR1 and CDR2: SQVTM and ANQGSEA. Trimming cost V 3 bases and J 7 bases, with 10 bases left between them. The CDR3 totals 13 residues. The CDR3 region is CSVEDSRNSPLHF. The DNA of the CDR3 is TGCAGCGTTGAGGACTCGCGGAATTCACCCCTCCACTTT.

The CDR3 loop reads CASSQDLPGTAGQYF. In nucleotides, the CDR3 is TGTGCCAGCAGCCAAGATCTCCCCGGCACCGCCGGGCAGTACTTC. The genes are TRBV3-1 and TRBJ2-7, with no clear D. CDR1 and CDR2 from the germline V gene are LGHDT and YNNKEL (reference sequence). The germline V and J ends were trimmed by 0 bases and 9 bases, with 18 bases remaining between them. The length of the CDR3 is 15 residues.

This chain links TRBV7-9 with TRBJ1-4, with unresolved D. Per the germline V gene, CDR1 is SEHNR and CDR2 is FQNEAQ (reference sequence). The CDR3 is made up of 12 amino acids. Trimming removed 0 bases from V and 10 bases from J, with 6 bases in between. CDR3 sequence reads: CASSLASGKLFF. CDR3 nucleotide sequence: TGTGCCAGCAGCTTAGCATCGGGAAAACTGTTTTTT.

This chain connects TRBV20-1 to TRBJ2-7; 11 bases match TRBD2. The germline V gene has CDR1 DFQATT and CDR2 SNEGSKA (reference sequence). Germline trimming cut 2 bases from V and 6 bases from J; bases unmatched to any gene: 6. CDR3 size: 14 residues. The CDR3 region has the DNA TGCAGTGCTAGACCGGGGCTAGCGGGAGGCGAGCAGTACTTC. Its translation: CSARPGLAGGEQYF.

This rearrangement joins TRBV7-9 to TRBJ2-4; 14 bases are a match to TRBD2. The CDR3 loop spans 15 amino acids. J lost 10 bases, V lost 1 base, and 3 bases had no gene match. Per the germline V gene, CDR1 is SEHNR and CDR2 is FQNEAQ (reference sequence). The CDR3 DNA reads TGTGCCAGCAGCTTAGACGGGACTAGCGGGGGAATTCAGTACTTC. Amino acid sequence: CASSLDGTSGGIQYF. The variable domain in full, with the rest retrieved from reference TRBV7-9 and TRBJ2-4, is DTGVSQNPRHKITKRGQNVTFRCDPISEHNRLYWYRQTLGQGPEFLTYFQNEAQLEKSRLLSDRFSAERPKGSFSTLEIQRTEQGDSAMYLCASSLDGTSGGIQYFGAGTRLSVL.

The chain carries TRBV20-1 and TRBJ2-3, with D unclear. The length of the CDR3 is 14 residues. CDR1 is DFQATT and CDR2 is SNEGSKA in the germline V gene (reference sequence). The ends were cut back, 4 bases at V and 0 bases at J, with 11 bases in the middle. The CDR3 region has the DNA TGCAGTGCTAAGCCGCCGGACAGCACAGATACGCAGTATTTT. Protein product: CSAKPPDSTDTQYF.

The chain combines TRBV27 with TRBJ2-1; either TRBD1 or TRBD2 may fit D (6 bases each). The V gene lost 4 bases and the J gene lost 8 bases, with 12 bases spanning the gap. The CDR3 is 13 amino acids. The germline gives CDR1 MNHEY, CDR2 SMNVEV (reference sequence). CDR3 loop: CASSYEGGDEQFF. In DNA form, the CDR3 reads TGTGCCAGCAGTTACGAGGGGGGAGATGAGCAGTTCTTC.

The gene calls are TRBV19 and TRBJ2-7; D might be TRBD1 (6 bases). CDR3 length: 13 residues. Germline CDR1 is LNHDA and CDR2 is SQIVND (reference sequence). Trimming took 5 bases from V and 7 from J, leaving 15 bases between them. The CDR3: CASSQSGQGEQYF. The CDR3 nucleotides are TGTGCCAGTAGTCAGTCGGGACAAGGGGAGCAGTACTTC. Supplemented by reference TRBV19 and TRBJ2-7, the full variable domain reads DGGITQSPKYLFRKEGQNVTLSCEQNLNHDAMYWYRQDPGQGLRLIYYSQIVNDFQKGDIAEGYSVSREKKESFPLTVTSAQKNPTAFYLCASSQSGQGEQYFGPGTRLTVT.

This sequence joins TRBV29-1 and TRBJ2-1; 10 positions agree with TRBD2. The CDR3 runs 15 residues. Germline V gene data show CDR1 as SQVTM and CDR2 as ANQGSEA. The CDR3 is CTFSSGLAAYNEQFF. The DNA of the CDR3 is TGCACCTTCTCGTCCGGACTAGCGGCCTACAATGAGCAGTTCTTC.

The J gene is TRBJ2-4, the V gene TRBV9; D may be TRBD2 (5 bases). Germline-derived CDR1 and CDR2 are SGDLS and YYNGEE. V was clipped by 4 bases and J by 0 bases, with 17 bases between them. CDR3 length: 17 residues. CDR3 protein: CASSTSPGSRAKNIQYF. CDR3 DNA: TGTGCCAGCAGCACGAGTCCGGGGTCGCGAGCCAAAAACATTCAGTACTTC.